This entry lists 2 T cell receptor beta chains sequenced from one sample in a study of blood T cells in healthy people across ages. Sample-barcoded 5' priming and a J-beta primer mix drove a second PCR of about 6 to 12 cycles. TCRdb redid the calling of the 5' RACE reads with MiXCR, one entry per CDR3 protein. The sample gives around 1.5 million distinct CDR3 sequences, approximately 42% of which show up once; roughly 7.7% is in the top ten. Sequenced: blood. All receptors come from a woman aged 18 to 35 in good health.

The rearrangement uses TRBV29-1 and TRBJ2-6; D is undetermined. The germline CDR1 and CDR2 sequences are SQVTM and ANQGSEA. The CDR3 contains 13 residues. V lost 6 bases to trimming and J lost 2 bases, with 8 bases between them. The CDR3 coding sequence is TGCAGCGTCGCCCAACCTGGGGCCAACGTCCTGACTTTC. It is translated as CSVAQPGANVLTF.

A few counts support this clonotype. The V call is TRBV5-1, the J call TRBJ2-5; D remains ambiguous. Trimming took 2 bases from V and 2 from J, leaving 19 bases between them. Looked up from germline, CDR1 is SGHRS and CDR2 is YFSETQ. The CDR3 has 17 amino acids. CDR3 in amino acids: CASSFGRLMMSQETQYF. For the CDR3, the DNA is TGCGCCAGCAGCTTTGGCAGGTTAATGATGAGTCAAGAGACCCAGTACTTC.